This entry lists 24 T cell receptor beta chains sequenced from one sample in a study of T-cell memory formation after mild COVID-19. TCRdb reprocessed the 5' RACE reads with MiXCR, giving one entry per CDR3 protein. The sample consists of fewer than 700,000 distinct CDR3 sequences, about 20% of them appearing once. Sequencing used PBMCs or a T cell subset sorted from them (not recorded which). The receptors come from an adult woman who had mild COVID-19 (a few samples of this study predate the infection). Cell type and time point are not known.

The chain carries TRBV7-9 and TRBJ1-4, with TRBD1 as a possible D gene (6 bases). The length of the CDR3 is 16 residues. Germline loops: CDR1 SEHNR, CDR2 FQNEAQ (reference sequence). V lost 6 bases to trimming and J lost 8 bases, with 22 bases between them. CDR3 DNA sequence: TGTGCCAGCAGGTCATCTTTGGGGGGGCGATCGGAAAAACTGTTTTTT. Translating gives CASRSSLGGRSEKLFF. The variable domain in full, with the rest retrieved from reference TRBV7-9 and TRBJ1-4, is DTGVSQNPRHKITKRGQNVTFRCDPISEHNRLYWYRQTLGQGPEFLTYFQNEAQLEKSRLLSDRFSAERPKGSFSTLEIQRTEQGDSAMYLCASRSSLGGRSEKLFFGSGTQLSVL.

This clonotype was found many times. The gene calls are TRBV5-5 and TRBJ1-2, with D maybe TRBD1 (6 bases). The CDR3 length is 13 residues. V was trimmed by 5 bases and J by 8 bases, leaving 16 bases between them. Germline CDR1 SGHKS, CDR2 YYEKEE (reference sequence). In nucleotides, the CDR3 is TGTGCCAGCAGATCCCGGACAGAGGGAGGCTACACCTTC. Residues: CASRSRTEGGYTF.

This clonotype has just a few counts. This rearrangement joins TRBV15 to TRBJ1-5; D might be TRBD1 (5 bases). V lost 1 base, J lost 5 bases, and 21 bases lay in between. CDR1 is LNHNV, CDR2 YYDKDF, per germline (reference sequence). The CDR3 has 18 amino acids. CDR3 in amino acids: CATSRAPGGTIGDQPQHF. The CDR3 bases are TGTGCCACCAGCAGAGCGCCCGGTGGGACCATCGGGGATCAGCCCCAGCATTTT. The whole variable domain, filled in from reference TRBV15 and TRBJ1-5, reads DAMVIQNPRYQVTQFGKPVTLSCSQTLNHNVMYWYQQKSSQAPKLLFHYYDKDFNNEADTPDNFQSRRPNTSFCFLDIRSPGLGDTAMYLCATSRAPGGTIGDQPQHFGDGTRLSIL.

The rearrangement uses TRBV27 and TRBJ1-5; tentatively, D is TRBD1 (5 bases). The germline V gene has CDR1 MNHEY and CDR2 SMNVEV (reference sequence). V shed 5 bases and J shed 1 base, with 15 bases lying between them. The CDR3 consists of 16 residues. The CDR3 coding sequence is TGTGCCAGCAGTCTGAGGGGAGGGACGAGCAATCAGCCCCAGCATTTT. It specifies CASSLRGGTSNQPQHF.

A few counts support this clonotype. The CDR3 sequence: CASRVREQETQYF. The CDR3 DNA is TGTGCCAGCAGGGTTCGGGAACAAGAGACCCAGTACTTC. The chain has TRBV6-6 and TRBJ2-5; perhaps TRBD2 as D (5 bases). Looked up from germline, CDR1 is MNHNY and CDR2 is SVGAGI (reference sequence). V lost 6 bases and J 2 bases, leaving 10 bases between the germline ends. This CDR3 has 13 amino acids.

This clonotype turned up a few times. CDR3 sequence reads: CASSQEPPRLSTDTQYF. CDR3 in DNA: TGTGCCAGCAGCCAAGAACCGCCACGCCTTAGCACAGATACGCAGTATTTT. The rearrangement links TRBV3-1 to TRBJ2-3; unclear D gene. Trimming left V 0 bases short and J 0 bases short, with 13 bases between. The CDR3 has 17 amino acids. Germline CDR1 reads LGHDT; CDR2 reads YNNKEL (reference sequence).

The chain has TRBV12-3 or TRBV12-4 and TRBJ1-2; D not resolved. The CDR3 totals 12 residues. V lost 3 bases to trimming and J lost 8 bases, with 10 bases between them. DNA for the CDR3: TGTGCCAGCAGTTTTGTAGCCGCAGGCTACACCTTC. Its translation is CASSFVAAGYTF.

This chain uses TRBV12-1 with TRBJ1-1; no DNA check was done on the table's D call, TRBD1. TRBV12-1 is recorded as a pseudogene. CDR3 length: 14 residues. The CDR3 spells CASSSPQGSTEAFF. Here the CDR3 DNA reads TGTGCCAGCAGCTCCCCCCAGGGCTCCACTGAAGCTTTCTTT.

This clonotype was seen a few times. The J gene is TRBJ2-1, the V gene TRBV12-3 or TRBV12-4; 13 bases fit TRBD2. V was pared by 4 bases and J by 4 bases, with 4 bases of the junction left unmatched. The CDR3 covers 16 residues. CDR3 in amino acids: CASSSPGLAGYNEQFF. For the CDR3, the DNA is TGTGCCAGCAGTTCACCGGGACTAGCGGGATACAATGAGCAGTTCTTC.

The chain couples TRBV20-1 to TRBJ2-3, with 10 nucleotides matching TRBD2. V gave up 2 bases and J gave up 5 bases; unmatched junction bases: 7. Germline CDR1 and CDR2: DFQATT and SNEGSKA (reference sequence). The CDR3 runs to 15 residues. CDR3 sequence reads: CSARWERGGKDTQYF. The CDR3 DNA sequence: TGCAGTGCTAGATGGGAGCGGGGGGGCAAAGATACGCAGTATTTT.

This clonotype has more than one count but fewer than ten. This sequence joins TRBV29-1 and TRBJ1-1, with D unresolved. V lost 4 bases and J lost 4, with 13 bases in between. The CDR3 runs 13 residues. Germline CDR1 reads SQVTM; CDR2 reads ANQGSEA. CDR3 amino acids: CSVVPAWGTEAFF. Written as DNA, the CDR3 is TGCAGCGTTGTTCCCGCCTGGGGCACTGAAGCTTTCTTT.

This clonotype was found a few times. This chain connects TRBV4-1 to TRBJ1-3; D uncertain. Germline assignment: CDR1 MGHRA and CDR2 YSYEKL. V lost 4 bases, J lost 0 bases, and 10 bases lay in between. The length of the CDR3 is 15 residues. DNA for the CDR3: TGCGCCAGCAGCCCCCGGCATGTCTCTGGAAACACCATATATTTT. Amino acid sequence: CASSPRHVSGNTIYF.

This chain uses TRBV20-1 with TRBJ2-1, with D possibly called TRBD1 or TRBD2 (6 bases each). The CDR3 consists of 14 residues. Germline assignment: CDR1 DFQATT and CDR2 SNEGSKA (reference sequence). The V and J ends lost 6 bases and 5 bases respectively, with 17 bases between them. The CDR3 region has the DNA TGCAGTGCACCTAAACAGGGACTCAACAATGAGCAGTTCTTC. Amino acids: CSAPKQGLNNEQFF.

This clonotype was counted only a few times. The CDR3 DNA is TGTGCCAGCAGCTTGTGGACTAGCGTCACAGATACGCAGTATTTT. This gives the protein CASSLWTSVTDTQYF. The chain links TRBV5-5 to TRBJ2-3; 9 bases line up with TRBD2. The V and J ends lost 1 base and 2 bases, in that order; junction bases with no gene match: 2. The CDR3 extends over 15 amino acids. The germline CDR1 and CDR2 sequences are SGHKS and YYEKEE (reference sequence).

Note on this clonotype: The missing conserved phenylalanine or tryptophan at the end of this CDR3 makes a read error likely. Because the CDR3's place on the DNA is in doubt, the DNA is left out and the CDR3 is given as listed by TCRdb. The rearrangement uses TRBV4-1 and TRBJ2-7; TRBD2 reflects the table's D call only, with no check against the DNA. Including both end residues, the CDR3 is 8 amino acids long. Germline V lookup: CDR1 MGHRA, CDR2 YSYEKL. CDR3 sequence reads: CASTHTSI.

The chain employs TRBV11-2 and TRBJ2-1; D is perhaps TRBD1 (6 bases). Per germline, CDR1 SGHAT and CDR2 FQNNGV. This CDR3 is built from 16 residues. Trimming left V 1 base short and J 8 bases short, with 18 bases between. The CDR3 DNA reads TGTGCCAGCAGCTTAGTTCTAGGAACAGGGTTTTATGAGCAGTTCTTC. Amino acid sequence: CASSLVLGTGFYEQFF.

This clonotype occurred a few times. V gene TRBV5-6 combines with J gene TRBJ2-3; D remains unclear. The CDR3 sequence is 17 residues long. CDR1 and CDR2 from the germline V gene are SGHDT and YYEEEE. V was shortened by 0 bases and J by 1 base, with 15 bases between the two germline ends. The CDR3 spells CASSLAHRFTGTDTQYF. CDR3 in DNA: TGTGCCAGCAGCTTGGCCCACCGGTTCACCGGCACAGATACGCAGTATTTT.

This clonotype was counted between two and nine times. The V and J genes are TRBV4-1 and TRBJ1-1, with D hard to call. This CDR3 comprises 11 residues. The germline V gene encodes CDR1 MGHRA and CDR2 YSYEKL. V was clipped by 3 bases and J by 11 bases, with 10 bases between them. CDR3 residues: CASSHTGSAFF. DNA of the CDR3: TGCGCCAGCAGCCATACCGGATCGGCTTTCTTT.

This clonotype has a handful of counts. The chain uses TRBV7-9 and TRBJ2-1, with 7 bases identical to TRBD1. The CDR3 runs 16 residues. Germline V gives CDR1 SEHNR, CDR2 FQNEAQ (reference sequence). With 4 bases clipped from V and 4 bases from J, the junction kept 10 bases outside the gene matches. In DNA form, the CDR3 reads TGTGCCAGCAGCTCAGTGGCCGGGACAGAGTACAATGAGCAGTTCTTC. It specifies CASSSVAGTEYNEQFF. The variable domain in full, with the rest retrieved from reference TRBV7-9 and TRBJ2-1, is DTGVSQNPRHKITKRGQNVTFRCDPISEHNRLYWYRQTLGQGPEFLTYFQNEAQLEKSRLLSDRFSAERPKGSFSTLEIQRTEQGDSAMYLCASSSVAGTEYNEQFFGPGTRLTVL.

V and J are TRBV6-1 and TRBJ2-5; 10 nucleotides agree with TRBD1. Germline assignment: CDR1 MNHNS and CDR2 SASEGT. J lost 1 base, V lost 6 bases, and 5 bases had no gene match. This CDR3 comprises 15 residues. The DNA of the CDR3 is TGTGCCAGCAGAGGGACAGGGGTAGGCCAAGAGACCCAGTACTTC. This sequence encodes CASRGTGVGQETQYF.

J is TRBJ2-5 and V is TRBV12-3 or TRBV12-4, with 11 nucleotides matching TRBD2. CDR3 length: 18 amino acids. V lost 5 bases, J lost 5 bases, and 16 bases stayed unmatched. CDR3 in amino acids: CASSPSPGTSGAGETQYF. The CDR3 DNA sequence: TGTGCCAGCAGTCCCTCGCCCGGGACTAGCGGAGCTGGGGAGACCCAGTACTTC.

This clonotype was seen a handful of times. This sequence joins TRBV18 and TRBJ1-5, with no clear D. Germline CDR1 and CDR2: KGHSH and LQKENI. The CDR3 is 15 residues long. The germline V and J ends were trimmed by 3 bases and 1 base, with 10 bases remaining between them. The CDR3 here is CASSPDTGSNQPQHF. Here the CDR3 DNA reads TGTGCCAGCTCACCCGACACGGGGAGCAATCAGCCCCAGCATTTT.

This clonotype has a handful of counts. This chain joins TRBV27 and TRBJ2-5; D is unresolved. Germline assignment: CDR1 MNHEY and CDR2 SMNVEV (reference sequence). The V and J ends lost 2 bases and 1 base respectively, with 11 bases between them. This CDR3 is built from 15 residues. DNA for the CDR3: TGTGCCAGCAGTTTAACCGGCCGGAGCCAAGAGACCCAGTACTTC. Protein sequence: CASSLTGRSQETQYF.

CDR3 amino acids: CASRDNVNTEAFF. In DNA, the CDR3 is TGTGCCAGCCGGGACAACGTGAACACTGAAGCTTTCTTT. This chain links TRBV19 with TRBJ1-1; D is possibly TRBD1 (6 bases). Trimming shortened V by 9 bases and J by 0 bases, and 11 bases separated the two germline ends. This CDR3 has 13 residues. Looked up from germline, CDR1 is LNHDA and CDR2 is SQIVND (reference sequence).